A single sample gave rise to the 10 T cell receptor beta chains below, sequenced in a study of T cells in Graves' hyperthyroidism and ophthalmopathy. RNA transcripts served as the template for amplifying TCR beta CDR3 regions. The HTBI set primed first-round TCR CDR3 RT-PCR. TCRdb reanalysed the multiplex PCR reads using MiXCR and keeps one entry per CDR3 protein. The repertoire holds over 300,000 distinct CDR3 sequences, with 11% to 15% as singletons. Sequenced sample: blood. The receptors stem from an older woman with Graves' hyperthyroidism.

In its sample, this clonotype was seen many times. This chain links TRBV3-1 with TRBJ2-7; D may match TRBD1 or TRBD2 (6 bases each). Trimming took 1 base from V and 5 from J, leaving 15 bases between them. Germline lookup yields CDR1 LGHDT and CDR2 YNNKEL (reference sequence). The CDR3 is 15 residues long. In DNA form, the CDR3 reads TGTGCCAGCAGCCAAGTAGGGGGGCTTGGCAACGAGCAGTACTTC. Its translation is CASSQVGGLGNEQYF.

The chain joins TRBV4-2 to TRBJ2-2; D is perhaps TRBD2 (6 bases). CDR1 is LGHNA, CDR2 YNFKEQ, per germline. The CDR3 totals 15 residues. V dropped 1 base and J dropped 3 bases, with 9 bases sitting between them. The CDR3 DNA sequence: TGTGCCAGCAGCCAAGCCGGGACTGACACCGGGGAGCTGTTTTTT. The encoded protein is CASSQAGTDTGELFF.

This clonotype was seen at least ten times. The genes are TRBV3-1 and TRBJ2-1; 10 bases match TRBD2. V shed 1 base, J shed 2 bases, and the junction held 8 bases outside the gene matches. Germline CDR1 LGHDT, CDR2 YNNKEL (reference sequence). The CDR3 totals 18 residues. This CDR3 is CASSQGGRGTSAYNEQFF. CDR3 sequence (DNA): TGTGCCAGCAGCCAAGGGGGTCGTGGGACTAGCGCCTACAATGAGCAGTTCTTC.

This clonotype qualifies as medium-sized. The CDR3 sequence: CSARDFLARDLVKNIQYF. DNA for the CDR3: TGCAGTGCTAGAGATTTCCTCGCTAGGGACTTAGTCAAAAACATTCAGTACTTC. The J gene is TRBJ2-4, the V gene TRBV20-1; a possible D gene is TRBD2 (6 bases). The V gene lost 0 bases and the J gene lost 3 bases, with 21 bases spanning the gap. Germline V gene sequence: CDR1 DFQATT, CDR2 SNEGSKA (reference sequence). This CDR3 is 18 amino acids long.

The rearrangement links TRBV7-9 to TRBJ2-7, with D perhaps TRBD1 or TRBD2 (5 bases each). Trimming cost V 5 bases and J 2 bases, with 10 bases left between them. The CDR3 is 13 residues long. Germline CDR1 is SEHNR and CDR2 is FQNEAQ (reference sequence). CDR3 nucleotide sequence: TGTGCCAGCAGCGACAAGGGACCCTACGAGCAGTACTTC. This gives the protein CASSDKGPYEQYF.

This clonotype was seen a single time. The V call is TRBV3-1, the J call TRBJ1-2; D call uncertain. Per the germline V gene, CDR1 is LGHDT and CDR2 is YNNKEL (reference sequence). Trimming shortened V by 0 bases and J by 2 bases, and 7 bases separated the two germline ends. This CDR3 is 14 amino acids long. In nucleotides, the CDR3 is TGTGCCAGCAGCCAAGATCTCCAGAACTATGGCTACACCTTC. Its translation is CASSQDLQNYGYTF.

The chain carries TRBV12-5 and TRBJ2-7, with D possibly TRBD2 on 6 matching bases. V shed 6 bases and J shed 6 bases, with 15 bases lying between them. Germline values: CDR1 LGHNT, CDR2 FRNRAP. CDR3 size: 13 residues. CDR3 DNA: TGTGCTAGTGGGGCGAGCGGGCCCGGCGAGCAGTACTTC. Translating gives CASGASGPGEQYF.

Ten or more counts support this clonotype. V and J are TRBV18 and TRBJ2-7; 7 bases are shared with TRBD1. V gave up 0 bases and J gave up 12 bases; unmatched junction bases: 8. The CDR3 is made up of 13 amino acids. Germline V gene sequence: CDR1 KGHSH, CDR2 LQKENI. The CDR3 DNA is TGTGCCAGCTCACCACCAAACAGGGGATTAGTGTACTTC. Encoded protein: CASSPPNRGLVYF.

This clonotype came up many times. The chain couples TRBV12-5 to TRBJ2-3; 11 nucleotides agree with TRBD1. V dropped 3 bases and J dropped 6; count of bases not matched to a gene: 5. This CDR3 contains 15 residues. Germline V lookup: CDR1 LGHNT, CDR2 FRNRAP. This CDR3 is CASGFRTGGFDTQYF. The CDR3 DNA follows: TGTGCTAGTGGTTTTAGGACAGGGGGCTTCGATACGCAGTATTTT.

J is TRBJ1-5 and V is TRBV9; tentatively, D is TRBD1 (6 bases). V lost 2 bases to trimming and J lost 5 bases, with 20 bases between them. This CDR3 region has 17 residues. The V gene's germline CDR1 is SGDLS and CDR2 YYNGEE. The CDR3 region is CASSVFLGQFSDQPQHF. CDR3 in DNA: TGTGCCAGCAGCGTCTTTCTTGGACAGTTCTCGGATCAGCCCCAGCATTTT.